This T cell receptor beta chain stems from a study of OX40 agonist ivuxolimab in advanced cancers. Autoimmune disease history or systemic immunosuppression barred patients. Findings of the study overall: More expanded clones were seen, on average, in CD8+ T cells than in CD4+.

The CDR3 extends over 14 amino acids. Germline CDR1 reads LNHNV; CDR2 reads YYDKDF (reference sequence). V lost 0 bases and J lost 3, with 5 bases in between. On this clone: Antigen specificity is unknown.

Method: immunoSEQ multiplex PCR; TCRdb's copy keeps in-frame clones and lacks some. The repertoire holds about 89,000 clones, with roughly 93% as singletons. Material: CD4+ or CD8+ T cells sorted from blood, obtained in a trial of the OX40 agonist ivuxolimab. The V and J genes are TRBV15 and TRBJ2-2; no clear D. This sequence was found in an adult with an advanced solid tumor such as melanoma, head and neck, liver or kidney cancer. The CDR3 DNA reads as TGTGCCACCAGCAGAGATCTCTACACCGGGGAGCTGTTTTTT. The encoded protein is CATSRDLYTGELFF.